This is a list of T cell receptor beta chains from one sample in a study of CD8 T cells in ankylosing spondylitis. TCRdb re-called the 5' RACE reads through MiXCR, storing one row per CDR3 protein. The sample yields hundreds of thousands of distinct CDR3 sequences, about 13% seen once. Specimen: blood, either unsorted or a sorted T cell fraction (not recorded which). The receptors originated from a male donor with ankylosing spondylitis. The CDR3 runs from the conserved cysteine through the conserved F or W. The D gene is left open where the match is weak. Expanded clones are given a class, and other clones once, few, many or no size at all.

J | V | D | size | DNA | CDR3
TRBJ2-5 | TRBV11-2 | TRBD2 | few | TGTGCCAGCAGCTTGAGGGGGACTAGCGGAAACCAAGAGACCCAGTACTTC | CASSLRGTSGNQETQYF
TRBJ2-1 | TRBV2 | - | many | TGTGCCAGCAGAGCGGCTTTCGGGAGCAATGAGCAGTTCTTC | CASRAAFGSNEQFF
TRBJ2-1 | TRBV5-4 | - | - | TGTGCCAGCAGCTCCGGGTATGGCGGGCACAATGAGCAGTTCTTC | CASSSGYGGHNEQFF
TRBJ2-7 | TRBV5-1 | - | - | TGCGCCAGCAGCTTGCCACTTGATGGGTACGAGCAGTACTTC | CASSLPLDGYEQYF
TRBJ2-7 | TRBV20-1 | TRBD2 | - | TGCTCCACATCGGTCGGGACTAGCGGTTCCTACGAGCAGTACTTC | CSTSVGTSGSYEQYF
TRBJ2-1 | TRBV20-1 | - | - | TGCAGTGCTAGGGTCATCGCCTTAAGGGAGCAGTTCTTC | CSARVIALREQFF
TRBJ2-3 | TRBV5-1 | - | - | TGCGCCAGCAGCTTGCTCAGGGGCGGAGTAGATACGCAGTATTTT | CASSLLRGGVDTQYF
TRBJ1-5 | TRBV10-3 | - | - | TGTGCCATTGCACCAAATTTCGGGACACCTTATAGCAATCAGCCCCAGCATTTT | CAIAPNFGTPYSNQPQHF
TRBJ2-1 | TRBV7-9 | - | - | TGTGCCAGCAGCCCCATAGGCGGGAAGAAGGGCAATGAGCAGTTCTTC | CASSPIGGKKGNEQFF
TRBJ1-6 | TRBV5-1 | TRBD1 | - | TGCGCCAGCAGCTTGGCCTCGGACAGGGTGTCACCCCTCCACTTT | CASSLASDRVSPLHF
TRBJ1-3 | TRBV7-8 | - | many | TGTGCCAGCAGCGCCCGAGAGCTCTCTGGAAACACCATATATTTT | CASSARELSGNTIYF
TRBJ1-1 | TRBV11-2 | - | few | TGTGCCAGCAGCAACACGGGCCCCGAGGGGACTGAAGCTTTCTTT | CASSNTGPEGTEAFF
TRBJ1-5 | TRBV19 | - | - | TGTGCCAGTACGAACGGGATCGCGGGCAATCAGCCCCAGCATTTT | CASTNGIAGNQPQHF
TRBJ2-3 | TRBV20-1 | TRBD2 | - | TGCAGTGCTAGGGCGCGGGAGGGCACAGATACGCAGTATTTT | CSARAREGTDTQYF
TRBJ2-1 | TRBV5-1 | TRBD2 | - | TGCGCCAGCAGCTTGATCAGGGGTCCACGGCTAGCGGGAGATCCTGAGCAGTTCTTC | CASSLIRGPRLAGDPEQFF
TRBJ2-3 | TRBV12-3/TRBV12-4 | TRBD2 | - | TGTGCCAGCAGTCCGGGACTAGCGGGAGATCGGACAGATACGCAGTATTTT | CASSPGLAGDRTDTQYF
TRBJ2-1 | TRBV28 | TRBD2 | - | TGTGCCAGCAGCGACAGCGGGAGAATATACTACAATGAGCAGTTCTTC | CASSDSGRIYYNEQFF
TRBJ2-7 | TRBV20-1 | TRBD2 | many | TGCAGTGCCCCGACTAGCGGGGTCTCCTACGAGCAGTACTTC | CSAPTSGVSYEQYF
TRBJ1-6 | TRBV7-9 | - | many | TGTGCCAGCAGCGAGGGGCAAGGTTATTCACCCCTCCACTTT | CASSEGQGYSPLHF
TRBJ1-6 | TRBV10-3 | - | - | TGTGCCATCAGTGCCGGGACGGCGTATAATTCACCCCTCCACTTT | CAISAGTAYNSPLHF
TRBJ2-4 | TRBV29-1 | TRBD1 | - | TGCAGCGTCCACGACAGGGGCCAAAACATTCAGTACTTC | CSVHDRGQNIQYF
TRBJ1-5 | TRBV12-3/TRBV12-4 | - | few | TGTGCCAGCAGTCACAGGATCGGGGATCAGCCCCAGCATTTT | CASSHRIGDQPQHF
TRBJ2-7 | TRBV10-3 | TRBD1 | - | TGTGCCACTACCGACAGGGAGTCCTACGAGCAGTACTTC | CATTDRESYEQYF
TRBJ1-5 | TRBV6-1 | - | - | TGTGCCAGCACCCGACAGTACAATCAGCCCCAGCATTTT | CASTRQYNQPQHF
TRBJ1-1 | TRBV6-1 | - | few | TGTGCCAGCAGTGAAGCGGCAGGGAGGAGGGAAGCTTTCTTT | CASSEAAGRREAFF
TRBJ2-3 | TRBV20-1 | - | - | TGCAGTGCTAGATCCCCCGGGACGACCGCAGATACGCAGTATTTT | CSARSPGTTADTQYF
TRBJ2-2 | TRBV7-9 | - | many | TGTGCCAGCAGCCCATGGACCGCCGGGGAGCTGTTTTTT | CASSPWTAGELFF
TRBJ2-1 | TRBV5-1 | TRBD1 | many | TGCGCCAGCAGCCCCAACAGGGGAGACAATGAGCAGTTCTTC | CASSPNRGDNEQFF
TRBJ1-1 | TRBV3-1 | - | - | TGTGCCAGCAGCCAAGCCCCGGGTCATCCCCCGGGGACTGAAGCTTTCTTT | CASSQAPGHPPGTEAFF
TRBJ1-1 | TRBV9 | - | - | TGTGCCAGCAGCGCCCATATTGGGAACACTGAAGCTTTCTTT | CASSAHIGNTEAFF
TRBJ2-5 | TRBV30 | TRBD2 | - | TGTGCCTGGAGTGGAGTAGCGGGACAAGAGACCCAGTACTTC | CAWSGVAGQETQYF
TRBJ2-7 | TRBV7-2 | TRBD2 | - | TGTGCCAGCAGCTCTATAAAATGGACTAGCTGGAACGAGCAGTACTTC | CASSSIKWTSWNEQYF
TRBJ2-4 | TRBV6-1 | - | many | TGTGCCAGCAGTGAAGGGGACCAAACCCGAGAGTACTTC | CASSEGDQTREYF
TRBJ2-2 | TRBV3-1 | TRBD2 | - | TGTGCCAGCAGCCCCCGCGGGACTAGCGCCGGGGAGCTGTTTTTT | CASSPRGTSAGELFF
TRBJ2-1 | TRBV7-9 | TRBD1 | few | TGTGCCAGCACCCGGGACAGGGCCTACAATGAGCAGTTCTTC | CASTRDRAYNEQFF
TRBJ1-1 | TRBV7-9 | - | few | TGTGCCAGCAGCTTAAAGATGGGGGCGCGAGGCACTGAAGCTTTCTTT | CASSLKMGARGTEAFF
TRBJ2-5 | TRBV5-4 | TRBD2 | few | TGTGCCAGCAGCCCGACTAGCGGGATCGAGACCCAGTACTTC | CASSPTSGIETQYF
TRBJ2-1 | TRBV3-1 | - | few | TGTGCCAGCAGCCGCCGGGACGGCTACAATGAGCAGTTCTTC | CASSRRDGYNEQFF
TRBJ2-7 | TRBV7-2 | TRBD2 | - | TGTGCCAGCAGCTTCATAGCGGGAGGGGGACTTGAGTACTTC | CASSFIAGGGLEYF
TRBJ1-1 | TRBV6-5 | - | few | TGTGCCAGCAGTTACTCAGGCTTCACTGAAGCTTTCTTT | CASSYSGFTEAFF
TRBJ2-7 | TRBV18 | TRBD1 | - | TGTGCCAGCTCAACTCCGACAGGGAGCTCCTACGAGCAGTACTTC | CASSTPTGSSYEQYF
TRBJ2-1 | TRBV9 | - | - | TGTGCCAGCAGCGGGCAGGGCGCGAATGAGCAGTTCTTC | CASSGQGANEQFF
TRBJ1-1 | TRBV24-1 | - | - | TGTGCCACCAGTGTAGACGGGAACACTGAAGCTTTCTTT | CATSVDGNTEAFF
TRBJ2-7 | TRBV29-1 | TRBD1 | few | TGCAGCGCTGGACAGGGGAACGAGCAGTACTTC | CSAGQGNEQYF
TRBJ2-7 | TRBV20-1 | TRBD2 | few | TGCAGTGCTAGACCCGGGACTAGCGGGAGGGCCGAGGACTTC | CSARPGTSGRAEDF
TRBJ1-3 | TRBV25-1 | TRBD1 | once | TGTGCCAGCAGTGCAGGACCCGGGACAGCCTCTGGAAACACCATATATTTT | CASSAGPGTASGNTIYF
TRBJ2-3 | TRBV3-1 | - | few | TGTGCCAGCTCACCACTCCGGGCCGATACGCAGTATTTT | CASSPLRADTQYF
TRBJ2-3 | TRBV30 | TRBD2 | few | TGTGCCTGGAGTAAGGTGGTTAGCGGGGCCTCCTCGGCGGATACGCAGTATTTT | CAWSKVVSGASSADTQYF
TRBJ2-1 | TRBV5-1 | TRBD2 | many | TGCGCCAGCAGCTTACCCACTAGCGGGACCTACAATGAGCAGTTCTTC | CASSLPTSGTYNEQFF
TRBJ2-5 | TRBV6-5 | - | many | TGTGCCAGCAGTTACATCGGGACTGCGGGAGAGACCCAGTACTTC | CASSYIGTAGETQYF
TRBJ1-1 | TRBV15 | - | many | TGTGCCACCAGCAGCACTAACACTGAAGCTTTCTTT | CATSSTNTEAFF
TRBJ1-5 | TRBV7-8 | - | few | TGTGCCAGCAGCTTAGCGGGGGGGGGCAATCAGCCCCAGCATTTT | CASSLAGGGNQPQHF
TRBJ1-5 | TRBV10-3 | TRBD1 | - | TGTGCCATCAGCGTTAACCCAGGGGGGGATAGCAATAAGCCCCAGCATTTT | CAISVNPGGDSNKPQHF
TRBJ2-7 | TRBV20-1 | TRBD2 | - | TGCAGTGCTAGTGTAGCGGGCCTCTACGAGCAGTACTTC | CSASVAGLYEQYF
TRBJ2-3 | TRBV20-1 | TRBD2 | few | TGCAGTGCTGCTCTAGCGGGAGGGTACACAGATACGCAGTATTTT | CSAALAGGYTDTQYF
TRBJ2-3 | TRBV5-1 | TRBD2 | few | TGCGCCAGCAGCGGGGGACTAGCGGGAGGGCCTGGAGATACGCAGTATTTT | CASSGGLAGGPGDTQYF
TRBJ2-2 | TRBV7-2 | - | few | TGTGCCAGCAGCCCTGACGGACCTAACACCGGGGAGCTGTTTTTT | CASSPDGPNTGELFF
TRBJ2-1 | TRBV19 | TRBD2 | - | TGTGCCAGCGGGGCGGGAGGGCCCTACAATGAGCAGTTCTTC | CASGAGGPYNEQFF
TRBJ2-2 | TRBV18 | TRBD2 | - | TGTGCCAGCTCACCACCGGGACTAGCGGTCGGGACCGGGGAGCTGTTTTTT | CASSPPGLAVGTGELFF